Listed here is a single T cell receptor beta chain. The specificity of this receptor is unknown. No much larger clone exists at a distance of one base, and base qualities are not known. This sample was taken from a study of blood T cell repertoires in COVID-19 (dated by TCRdb to the early 2020s). Context from the whole study: Samples covering the acute and convalescent phases of COVID-19 were provided by collaborators in the United States, Italy and Spain. The material from the prospective study consisted of cDNA or gDNA derived from T cells, B-cell-depleted T cells, or PBMCs. The dataset comprised deeply sampled blood TCRbeta repertoires from subjects exposed to, actively infected with, or recovered from COVID-19. The repertoires were released in a freely available public database intended as a resource for research on the immune response to SARS-CoV-2. Samples came from the ongoing ImmuneRACE study (first 160 participants) plus 1,254 subjects from 6 global collaborators. The sample metadata nearly always contained a de-identified subject ID, COVID-19 status, age in years and sex. Where available, HLA class I and class II types were taken from metadata supplied by the sample provider and were not determined by assay-based typing.

TCRbeta CDR3 regions were amplified from genomic DNA using the immunoSEQ Assay, a bias-controlled multiplex PCR. In the original analysis: Within the assay, amplification of reference gene primers was used to estimate how many nucleated cells each sample contained. Sequence reads were collapsed and filtered to measure the absolute abundance of every unique TCRbeta CDR3 rearrangement. For each sample, productive Simpson clonality was calculated as the square root of Simpson's diversity index across productive rearrangements. The source is immuneACCESS, and TCRdb retained only in-frame sequences with V and J called. Part of the clones is not carried over; for the studies checked, unresolved V genes explain less than half of this, and the remainder is unexplained. The V and J calls and the clone size are those of that table, but D and trimming were determined from the DNA. Present in this sample are 350,000 to 400,000 clones, 80% to 90% of which were seen just once. Just over 7% of the sample lies in the top ten.

The CDR3 spans 15 residues, from the cysteine through the phenylalanine. The CDR3 DNA has 45 bases and is translated from base 1. V and J lose 5 bases and 1 base, and a span of 14 bases separates them. The germline V gene encodes CDR1 SEHNR and CDR2 FQNEAQ (reference sequence). What the research found in general, with its limitations: The amount of clinical and demographic metadata varied by source and participant and was provided uncurated.

At one collaborating source in Seattle, patients were enrolled during active infection and were followed longitudinally through the course of disease. The collaborating institutions used their own protocols to collect whole blood in K2EDTA tubes. For TCRbeta analysis, collaborators shipped samples in one of three forms: frozen whole blood, isolated PBMCs, or DNA extracted from either of those sample types. Sequenced material: peripheral blood. This clonotype was sampled from a woman in her fifties or sixties with COVID-19, enrolled during active disease. This chain is built from TRBV7-9 and TRBJ1-1, with the D gene not clear enough to name. The CDR3 protein sequence reads: CASSPARGRNTEAFF. The nucleotides read TGTGCCAGCAGCCCTGCTCGAGGCAGGAACACTGAAGCTTTCTTT.